The rows below give T cell receptor beta chains drawn from one sample of a study of technical replicates of blood from a few donors. Sequencing used immunoSEQ multiplex PCR; TCRdb keeps in-frame clones, though not all of them. The data contain about 75,000 clones, 75% to 95% of them singletons. The source material was T cells isolated from PBMCs. These receptors came from a human donor in good health. Some clones in this sample may be carry-over from other donors' samples. Each CDR3 is given with its conserved first and last residue. A D gene is named only where the DNA matches it firmly.

j_call d_call v_call cdr3_aa
TRBJ1-1 - TRBV7-9 CASSPGRGKAFF
TRBJ2-3 TRBD2 TRBV7-3 CASSLGVAGGNTDTQYF
TRBJ2-3 TRBD2 TRBV5-4 CASSLSAGGRGDTQYF
TRBJ1-4 TRBD1 TRBV7-9 CASSLGEGKPDRGLFF
TRBJ1-4 - TRBV7-9 CASSSGVGEKLFF
TRBJ2-1 - TRBV5-1 CASSRTKDNEQFF
TRBJ2-2 - TRBV18 CASSSNRRTGELFF
TRBJ2-1 - TRBV7-6 CASSSEAGSSYNEQFF
TRBJ1-1 - TRBV5-1 CASRKIEGTPMNTEAFF
TRBJ2-5 - TRBV28 CASSPPTAAETQYF
TRBJ2-1 TRBD2 TRBV7-9 CASSLQRNSGGSYNEQFF
TRBJ2-5 TRBD2 TRBV5-5 CASNDLAGGETQYF
TRBJ2-7 TRBD2 TRBV6-4 CASSDSLAGLLYF
TRBJ2-7 - TRBV9 CASSVDPTGSYEQYF
TRBJ1-2 TRBD1 TRBV15 CATSRDGGGQGYGYTF
TRBJ2-1 TRBD2 TRBV5-1 CASSSSGGYNEQFF
TRBJ2-7 - TRBV14 CASSLLLTGYEQYF
TRBJ2-1 - TRBV14 CASSQDHRGEQFF
TRBJ2-7 TRBD2 TRBV7-9 CASTTSGAYEQYF
TRBJ2-1 TRBD2 TRBV5-8 CASSSGTSGFYNEQFF
TRBJ2-1 - TRBV2 CASSSVGGGLYNEQFF
TRBJ2-1 TRBD2 TRBV19 CASSPGTSGFEQFF
TRBJ1-4 - TRBV10-1 CASSWDTTNEKLFF
TRBJ2-7 TRBD1 TRBV11-1 CASSRDRDEQYF
TRBJ2-5 TRBD1 TRBV5-1 CASSLAGDSQETQYF
TRBJ2-3 TRBD2 TRBV2 CASSEYSASGSNSDTQYF
TRBJ2-7 TRBD2 TRBV18 CASSLRGGEAEQYF
TRBJ1-1 TRBD1 TRBV9 CASSGQGNTEAFF
TRBJ1-6 TRBD1 TRBV12-5 CASGLVPHRFGTAWTNSPLHF
TRBJ1-2 TRBD1 TRBV30 CAWTRTGLDFYGYTF
TRBJ1-4 TRBD1 TRBV30 CAWSVLQGGEKLFF
TRBJ2-7 - TRBV11-2 CASSHSYEQYF
TRBJ2-1 TRBD2 TRBV5-4 CASSLMSGALGNEQFF
TRBJ1-2 - TRBV7-9 CASSFGLGYTF
TRBJ2-7 - TRBV6-5 CASNPDTTDSYEQYF
TRBJ2-5 TRBD1 TRBV11-3 CASSSKTGGEKTQYF
TRBJ2-6 - TRBV27 CASGSAQPGANVLTF
TRBJ1-1 TRBD1 TRBV7-3 CASSLGTGGLENTEAFF
TRBJ1-4 TRBD1 TRBV27 CASSWAGGSLLINEKLFF
TRBJ2-3 - TRBV15 CATSREGFPSTDTQYF
TRBJ1-5 - TRBV6-1 CASSALLQPQHF
TRBJ1-5 - TRBV6-5 CASNGGNRGNQPQHF
TRBJ1-2 TRBD1 TRBV19 CASTPGQVPYGYTF
TRBJ2-5 TRBD2 TRBV18 CASSRTSVRETQYF
TRBJ1-5 - TRBV27 CASARWDGGQGPYSNQPQHF
TRBJ2-2 TRBD1 TRBV28 CASSLTGANTGELFF
TRBJ1-1 - TRBV5-1 CASSLGRGPNTEAFF
TRBJ2-3 TRBD2 TRBV7-3 CASSFGTSGGTDTQYF
TRBJ2-3 TRBD2 TRBV2 CASSEDRRELNTQYF
TRBJ2-1 - TRBV4-1 CASSQDPSPNEQFF
TRBJ2-2 - TRBV7-9 CASSGGITRTTGELFF
TRBJ2-2 - TRBV4-1 CASSHYPGELFF
TRBJ2-7 - TRBV6-5 CASSYPGAAGYEQYF